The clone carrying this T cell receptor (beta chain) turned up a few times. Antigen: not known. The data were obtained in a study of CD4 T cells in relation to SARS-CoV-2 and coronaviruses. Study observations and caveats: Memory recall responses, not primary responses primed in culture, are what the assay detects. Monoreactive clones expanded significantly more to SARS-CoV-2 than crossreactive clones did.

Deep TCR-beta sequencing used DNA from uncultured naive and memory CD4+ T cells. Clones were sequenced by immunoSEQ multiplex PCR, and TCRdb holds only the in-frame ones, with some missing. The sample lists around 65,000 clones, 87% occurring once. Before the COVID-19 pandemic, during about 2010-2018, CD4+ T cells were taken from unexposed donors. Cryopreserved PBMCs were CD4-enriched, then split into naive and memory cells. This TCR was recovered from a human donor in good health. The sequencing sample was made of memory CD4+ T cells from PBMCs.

Here the CDR3 reads CASSLGYTAYEQYF. CDR3 nucleotides: TGTGCCAGCAGCTTAGGTTACACAGCCTACGAGCAGTACTTC. The chain recombines TRBV11-2 with TRBJ2-7; the D is unclear. V lost 1 base and J lost 2, with 9 bases in between. Germline CDR1 reads SGHAT; CDR2 reads FQNNGV. The CDR3 length is 14 residues.